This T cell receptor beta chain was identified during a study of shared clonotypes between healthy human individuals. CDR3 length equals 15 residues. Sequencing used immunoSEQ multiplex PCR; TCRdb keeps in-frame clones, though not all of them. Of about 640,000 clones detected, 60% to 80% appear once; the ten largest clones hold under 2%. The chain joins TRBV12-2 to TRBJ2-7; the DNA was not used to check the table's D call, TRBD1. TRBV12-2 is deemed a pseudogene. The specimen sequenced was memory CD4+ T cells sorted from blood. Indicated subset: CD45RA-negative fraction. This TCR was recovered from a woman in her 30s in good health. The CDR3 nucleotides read TGTGCAAGTCGCTTAGCGGCAGGAAATTACTACGAGCAGTACTTC. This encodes CASRLAAGNYYEQYF.